The 23 T cell receptor beta chains below all came from one sample that was sequenced in a study of Tregs in tolerant kidney transplant recipients. Profiling relied on immunoSEQ multiplex PCR, and the TCRdb table lists in-frame clones only, not all of them. The sample's table shows about 30,000 clones. Sequences were derived from CD8+ T cells from blood, sampled before the transplant. The receptors stem from a human donor who received a combined kidney and bone marrow transplant.

Details on this clone: The read terminates 3 residues ahead of where the CDR3 ends, so the germline J gene completes it. The gene calls are TRBV7-6 and TRBJ1-1, with D tentatively TRBD1 (6 bases). Germline values: CDR1 SGHVS, CDR2 FNYEAQ. The ends were cut back, 0 bases at V and 1 base at J, with 9 bases in the middle. The CDR3 is 15 amino acids. CDR3 DNA (partial): TGTGCCAGCAGCTTAGCGCCAGGGGAGAACACTGAA. It codes for CASSLAPGENTE. The CDR3, in full, reads CASSLAPGENTEAFF.

In regard to this clone: With the read ending 3 residues before the CDR3 end, the germline J gene is used to fill in that end. V is TRBV16 and J is TRBJ2-1, with TRBD2 as a possible D gene (7 bases). Germline CDR1 is KGHSY and CDR2 is FQNENV. CDR3 length: 18 amino acids. Trimming took off 0 bases at V and 0 bases at J, with 15 bases between the two ends. This chain's CDR3 is CASSQSGGGYPSYNEQFF. Partial CDR3 DNA: TGTGCCAGCAGCCAATCGGGCGGGGGCTACCCCTCCTACAATGAG.

Concerning this clone itself: The read gets to within 3 residues of the CDR3 end, and the germline J gene fills in the rest. This chain links TRBV20-1 with TRBJ2-7; 11 bases are shared with TRBD2. V gave up 7 bases and J gave up 3 bases; unmatched junction bases: 11. Germline V gene sequence: CDR1 DFQATT, CDR2 SNEGSKA (reference sequence). This CDR3 contains 15 residues. CDR3 DNA, as far as it was read: TGCAGTGTAACTAGCGGGAGCCTCGCGGGCTACGAG. Its translation: CSVTSGSLAGYE. The complete CDR3 reads CSVTSGSLAGYEQYF.

Concerning this clone: Read sequence stops 3 residues before the CDR3 end, and the germline J gene provides the missing end. The chain couples TRBV6-2 or TRBV6-3 to TRBJ2-3; 11 bases match TRBD1. CDR1 and CDR2 from the germline V gene are MNHEY and SVGEGT. The CDR3 has 17 amino acids. The junction had 8 bases not matched to a gene; V was cut back by 2 bases and J by 4 bases. The DNA read from the CDR3 is TGTGCCAGCAGTTACCTGATCGGACAGGGGGCCGCAGATACG. Translated: CASSYLIGQGAADT. The entire CDR3 protein is CASSYLIGQGAADTQYF.

A remark on this clone: The read gets to within 3 residues of the CDR3 end, and the germline J gene fills in the rest. The chain combines TRBV7-9 with TRBJ2-7; 7 bases align to TRBD2. Germline V gene lookup returns CDR1 SEHNR and CDR2 FQNEAQ (reference sequence). Unmatched junction bases numbered 1, after V lost 0 bases and J lost 2 bases. The CDR3 is 14 residues long. CDR3 DNA (partial): TGTGCCAGCAGCTTAGCGGGGGGGACCTACGAG. Its protein product is CASSLAGGTYE. The entire CDR3 sequence reads CASSLAGGTYEQYF.

As for this clone: The CDR3 extends 3 residues past the end of the read, so its final part is completed from the germline J gene. The J gene is TRBJ2-7, the V gene TRBV13, with 8 nucleotides matching TRBD2. CDR1 is PRHDT and CDR2 is FYEKMQ in the germline V gene (reference sequence). The CDR3 is 15 residues long. J lost 2 bases, V lost 5 bases, and 8 bases had no gene match. The CDR3 spells CASSISGIHPYEQYF. CDR3 bases read: TGTGCCAGCAGCATTAGCGGGATTCATCCCTACGAG.

As regards this clone: The CDR3 end is not reached by the read, which stops 3 residues before it; the germline J gene fills it in. The rearrangement uses TRBV28 and TRBJ2-7, with D unresolved. Germline lookup yields CDR1 MDHEN and CDR2 SYDVKM. V dropped 3 bases and J dropped 2 bases, with 8 bases sitting between them. The length of the CDR3 is 13 residues. CDR3 sequence: CASSFSNPYEQYF. The sequenced part of the CDR3 DNA is TGTGCCAGCAGTTTTAGTAACCCCTACGAG.

Concerning this clone: The read finishes 3 residues shy of the CDR3 end, and the germline J gene is used to complete it. V is TRBV20-1 and J is TRBJ2-1; 9 nucleotides match TRBD1. V gave up 3 bases and J gave up 1 base; unmatched junction bases: 10. CDR1 is DFQATT, CDR2 SNEGSKA, per germline (reference sequence). The CDR3 contains 17 residues. The chain's CDR3 is CSASPFGDRESYNEQFF. The part of the CDR3 DNA that was read is TGCAGTGCTAGCCCTTTCGGGGACAGGGAATCCTACAATGAG.

As concerns this clone: The CDR3 is cut off 3 residues early in the read; its end comes from the germline J gene. The chain is built from TRBV30 and TRBJ1-5; TRBD1 aligns across 8 bases. Germline V lookup: CDR1 GTSNPN, CDR2 SVGIG (reference sequence). The CDR3 length is 19 residues. V shed 5 bases and J 0 bases; nucleotides not matched to a gene: 18. The CDR3 bases that were read are TGTGCCTGGGCCGCCGACAGGGGTGGGAAACCTTATAGCAATCAGCCC. Translated: CAWAADRGGKPYSNQP. The whole CDR3 sequence is CAWAADRGGKPYSNQPQHF.

Of note for this clone: At one end the junction does not follow the germline gene, possibly because of a read error. The missing CDR3 end, 3 residues past where the read stops, is filled in from the germline J gene. This chain joins TRBV4-1 and TRBJ2-5; D remains unclear. Germline V gives CDR1 MGHRA, CDR2 YSYEKL. The CDR3 loop spans 15 amino acids. Partial CDR3 DNA: TGCGCCAGCAGTCAAGGTTCAGCAGGCCAAGAGACC. The encoded protein is CASSQGSAGQET. The complete CDR3 sequence is CASSQGSAGQETQYF.

On this clone itself: The read gets to within 3 residues of the CDR3 end, and the germline J gene fills in the rest. V is TRBV19 and J is TRBJ1-1; D unclear. The CDR3 sequence is 12 residues long. Germline V gives CDR1 LNHDA, CDR2 SQIVND (reference sequence). With 3 bases removed from V and 7 bases from J, the gap between germline ends came to 9 bases. The part of the CDR3 DNA that was read is TGTGCCAGTAGTATCTCCGGTTTTGAA. It yields the protein CASSISGFE. The whole CDR3 is CASSISGFEAFF.

Worth noting for this clone: The missing CDR3 end, 3 residues past where the read stops, is filled in from the germline J gene. V and J are TRBV13 and TRBJ1-1, with a tentative D call TRBD1 (6 bases). V was cut by 5 bases and J by 4 bases, with 17 bases left in between. The CDR3 extends over 15 amino acids. From germline, CDR1 is PRHDT and CDR2 FYEKMQ (reference sequence). CDR3 protein: CASSPGATRATEAFF. The sequenced CDR3 bases are TGTGCCAGCAGCCCAGGGGCGACCCGCGCCACTGAA.

In regard to this clone: The sequence runs out 3 residues before the end of the CDR3; the remainder is reconstructed from the germline J gene. This chain links TRBV5-6 with TRBJ1-4; 9 nucleotides agree with TRBD1. J was trimmed by 4 bases and V by 4 bases; bases with no gene match: 5. Per the germline V gene, CDR1 is SGHDT and CDR2 is YYEEEE. The CDR3 sequence is 15 residues long. The CDR3 spells CASSLGTGFNEKLFF. The DNA read from the CDR3 is TGTGCCAGCAGCCTAGGGACAGGGTTTAATGAAAAA.

Points on this clone: The DNA ends 3 residues before the CDR3 does, and the rest of the CDR3 is filled in from the germline J gene. This rearrangement joins TRBV13 to TRBJ1-1; tentative D call: TRBD1 (6 bases). Germline V gene sequence: CDR1 PRHDT, CDR2 FYEKMQ (reference sequence). V was pared by 4 bases and J by 5 bases, with 23 bases between. The CDR3 totals 17 residues. The sequenced CDR3 bases are TGTGCCAGCAGCTATGTCCCGCTACAGGGAGGGGGAACTGAA. It is translated as CASSYVPLQGGGTE. The complete CDR3 reads CASSYVPLQGGGTEAFF.

Of note for this clone: The read ends 3 residues early relative to the CDR3; the germline J gene fills the gap. This sequence joins TRBV20-1 and TRBJ1-1; no clear D gene. The CDR3 is 16 amino acids. CDR1 and CDR2 (germline): DFQATT, SNEGSKA (reference sequence). V lost 0 bases to trimming and J lost 1 base, with 15 bases between them. The CDR3: CSARDYRGIENTEAFF. The part of the CDR3 DNA that was read is TGCAGTGCTAGAGATTATCGGGGAATTGAGAACACTGAA.

As regards this clone: The CDR3 extends 3 residues past the end of the read, so its final part is completed from the germline J gene. The chain has TRBV19 and TRBJ2-2; D unclear. The CDR3 length is 16 residues. Germline values: CDR1 LNHDA, CDR2 SQIVND (reference sequence). V gave up 3 bases and J gave up 2 bases, with 13 bases separating them. This chain's CDR3 is CASSMVRRGNTGELFF. Incomplete CDR3 DNA: TGTGCCAGTAGTATGGTCAGGAGAGGAAACACCGGGGAG.

Points on this clone: The read stops 3 residues short of the end of the CDR3; the missing end is completed from the germline J gene. This rearrangement joins TRBV14 to TRBJ2-7; D might be TRBD1 (6 bases). Germline CDR1 SGHDN, CDR2 FVKESK. Trimming cost V 0 bases and J 6 bases, with 15 bases left between them. There are 15 residues in the CDR3. CDR3 amino acids: CASSQDEYRVGEQYF. CDR3 DNA, as far as it was read: TGTGCCAGCAGCCAAGATGAGTACAGGGTCGGCGAG.

Note on this clone: The CDR3 extends 3 residues past the end of the read, so its final part is completed from the germline J gene. V and J are TRBV2 and TRBJ2-1, with D possibly being TRBD2 (6 bases). CDR3 length: 16 residues. Trimming stripped 6 bases from V and 5 bases from J, with 20 bases between. Per the germline V gene, CDR1 is SNHLY and CDR2 is FYNNEI. The DNA read from the CDR3 is TGTGCCAGCAGCGGCATGGGGACTCCTTTGCACAATGAG. Amino acids: CASSGMGTPLHNE. The CDR3 as a whole reads CASSGMGTPLHNEQFF. Filled out from reference TRBV2 and TRBJ2-1, the complete variable domain reads EPEVTQTPSHQVTQMGQEVILRCVPISNHLYFYWYRQILGQKVEFLVSFYNNEISEKSEIFDDQFSVERPDGSNFTLKIRSTKLEDSAMYFCASSGMGTPLHNEQFFGPGTRLTVL.

The CDR3 protein is CSAPTGVNEQYF. CDR3 bases read: TGCAGTGCTCCGACAGGGGTCAACGAG. The rearrangement uses TRBV20-1 and TRBJ2-7; TRBD1 agrees at 8 bases. The read ends 3 residues before the CDR3 terminus; that terminus is restored from the germline J gene. The ends lost 5 bases at V and 5 bases at J; junction bases unmatched: 5. The V gene's germline CDR1 is DFQATT and CDR2 SNEGSKA (reference sequence). The CDR3 runs 12 residues.

A word on this clone: The read finishes 3 residues shy of the CDR3 end, and the germline J gene is used to complete it. The chain uses TRBV30 and TRBJ2-1; 8 positions match TRBD2. This CDR3 comprises 14 residues. The V and J ends lost 3 bases and 9 bases, in that order; junction bases with no gene match: 10. In germline, CDR1 is GTSNPN, CDR2 SVGIG (reference sequence). The CDR3 loop is CAWRGGLVVSEQFF. The covered CDR3 bases are TGTGCCTGGAGAGGGGGACTAGTGGTTAGTGAG. Variable domain in full (rest from reference TRBV30 and TRBJ2-1): SQTIHQWPATLVQPVGSPLSLECTVEGTSNPNLYWYRQAAGRGLQLLFYSVGIGQISSEVPQNLSASRPQDRQFILSSKKLLLSDSGFYLCAWRGGLVVSEQFFGPGTRLTVL.

A word on this clone: The observed sequence ends 3 residues before the CDR3 terminus, with the missing tail filled in from the germline J gene. The V and J genes are TRBV20-1 and TRBJ2-7; 9 nucleotides align to TRBD2. V shed 0 bases, J shed 2 bases, and the junction held 2 bases outside the gene matches. The CDR3 has 14 amino acids. CDR1 DFQATT and CDR2 SNEGSKA come from the germline V gene (reference sequence). The sequenced part of the CDR3 DNA is TGCAGTGCTAGAGACCCTAGCGGGACCTACGAG. Residues: CSARDPSGTYE. The full CDR3 protein reads CSARDPSGTYEQYF.

Concerning this clone: The CDR3 is cut off 3 residues early in the read; its end comes from the germline J gene. The chain uses TRBV9 and TRBJ1-2; D may be TRBD1 (6 bases). The CDR3 contains 16 residues. Germline V gene sequence: CDR1 SGDLS, CDR2 YYNGEE. Trimming took off 4 bases at V and 4 bases at J, with 20 bases between the two ends. The CDR3 protein is CASSPSATGTIYGYTF. Incomplete CDR3 DNA: TGTGCCAGCAGCCCATCAGCTACAGGGACTATCTATGGC.

For this clone: The read halts 3 residues ahead of the CDR3 end, with the missing end drawn from the germline J gene. The rearrangement joins TRBV2 to TRBJ2-7, with TRBD2 identical over 8 bases. Germline CDR1 is SNHLY and CDR2 is FYNNEI. Trimming took 7 bases from V and 1 from J; bases not matched to a gene: 6. This CDR3 region has 14 residues. Incomplete CDR3 DNA: TGTGCCAGCATTGTAACTAGCGGATCCTACGAG. Protein sequence: CASIVTSGSYE. The full CDR3 protein is CASIVTSGSYEQYF.